This T cell receptor beta chain came from a study of T-cell reconstitution after alpha-beta-depleted transplantation in children. It was with unique molecular identifiers that the TCRbeta library was prepared. TCRdb used MiXCR to reprocess the PCR reads, holding one entry per CDR3 protein. Of approximately 50,000 distinct CDR3 sequences listed, about 50% were seen once; the top ten hold more than 30%. V gave up 3 bases and J gave up 3 bases, with 6 bases separating them. CDR1 and CDR2 (germline): DFQATT, SNEGSKA (reference sequence). This CDR3 region has 12 residues. Study results and limitations: About two months after transplant, alpha-beta T cells reportedly came from several hundred expanded graft clones. At the one-year point after transplant, T-cell counts and TCRbeta diversity were found to come mostly from T cells that had been newly produced. Some patients owed their high day-60 TCRbeta diversity to surviving recipient T cells and thymic progenitors.

This clonotype came up a few times. Its target is unknown. The sequence was collected from a boy younger than two with SCID, due to receive a stem cell transplant. The chain joins TRBV20-1 to TRBJ2-1; D gene ambiguous. The sequencing here drew on peripheral blood, taken before TCRalphabeta/CD19-depleted stem cell transplant. The CDR3 here is CSASGGYNEQFF. CDR3 DNA: TGCAGTGCTAGTGGCGGCTACAATGAGCAGTTCTTC.